The rows below give T cell receptor beta chains drawn from one sample of a study of T cell repertoires in cytomegalovirus infection. TCRdb reanalysed the reads using MiXCR and keeps one entry per CDR3 protein. The sample records around 900,000 distinct CDR3 sequences, under 40% being singletons. Their antigens remain unidentified. This sample comprised cultured CD8+ T cells from PBMCs, obtained from culture after CMV antigen stimulation. The receptors were sampled from a human donor in good health (CMV status not recorded). Some clones in this sample may be carry-over from other donors' samples. CDR3s include the opening cysteine and the closing phenylalanine or tryptophan. D genes are given only for firm matches. Only some rows state a clone size, as once, few, many or a class for expanded clones.

TRBV2	TRBJ1-1	NA	few	TGTGCCAGCAGGCGTTTGGAAGCTTTCTTT	CASRRLEAFF
TRBV20-1	TRBJ1-5	NA	NA	TGCAGTGCTAGAGGTAGCAGTAATCAGCCCCAGCATTTT	CSARGSSNQPQHF
TRBV4-1	TRBJ1-5	NA	few	TGCGCCAGCAGCCAAGTAAGAGGAGATCAGCCCCAGCATTTT	CASSQVRGDQPQHF
TRBV27	TRBJ2-7	NA	NA	TGTGCCAGCAGTTCCCTGACGGTTATCTACGAGCAGTACTTC	CASSSLTVIYEQYF
TRBV27	TRBJ2-2	NA	few	TGTGCCACCCGGGGGCCCTACACCGGGGAGCTGTTTTTT	CATRGPYTGELFF
TRBV20-1	TRBJ2-1	NA	NA	TGCAGTGCTAGAGTGGAGGGCCGCCCCAGCAATGAGCAGTTCTTC	CSARVEGRPSNEQFF
TRBV24-1	TRBJ2-5	TRBD1	few	TGTGCCACCAGTGACCCCGGGACAGGCCAAGAGACCCAGTACTTC	CATSDPGTGQETQYF
TRBV4-3	TRBJ2-1	NA	NA	TGCGCCAGCAGCCAAGATGGCGCAGCCTCCTACAATGAGCAGTTCTTC	CASSQDGAASYNEQFF
TRBV7-6	TRBJ2-1	NA	few	TGTGCCAGCAGCGCTTTTTTGAGCTCCTACAATGAGCAGTTCTTC	CASSAFLSSYNEQFF
TRBV12-3/TRBV12-4	TRBJ1-2	TRBD1	NA	TGTGCCAGCAGCCCGACAGGGTTCAGCATACACACCTTC	CASSPTGFSIHTF
TRBV14	TRBJ2-5	NA	NA	TGTGCCAGCAGCGCCTTTGGGGCCTCCCAAGAGACCCAGTACTTC	CASSAFGASQETQYF
TRBV4-1	TRBJ1-5	NA	once	TGCGCCAGCGGGTTGGGGGACAGCAATCAGCCCCAGCATTTT	CASGLGDSNQPQHF
TRBV15	TRBJ2-2	NA	NA	TGTGCCACCAGCAGACCAACCGGGCCATCGAACACCGGGGAGCTGTTTTTT	CATSRPTGPSNTGELFF
TRBV12-3/TRBV12-4	TRBJ2-7	TRBD2	many	TGTGCCAGCAGTTTCGGGGGGGGCGGCTACGAGCAGTACTTC	CASSFGGGGYEQYF
TRBV4-1	TRBJ1-5	NA	NA	TGCGCCAGCAGCCAGGGGAGTTACAATCAGCCCCAGCATTTT	CASSQGSYNQPQHF
TRBV7-2	TRBJ1-6	TRBD1	many	TGTGCCAGCAGCTCCTCGCCGGGACAGGGGGCGAACGGGTATAATTCACCCCTCCACTTT	CASSSSPGQGANGYNSPLHF
TRBV7-6	TRBJ2-1	TRBD2	NA	TGTGCCAGCAGCCACAGGGGACTAGCGGGGGGCCCCTCCTACAATGAGCAGTTCTTC	CASSHRGLAGGPSYNEQFF
TRBV9	TRBJ1-1	NA	NA	TGTGCCAGCAGCGATGCCCGGGGGCCGAAGAACACTGAAGCTTTCTTT	CASSDARGPKNTEAFF
TRBV6-6	TRBJ1-1	TRBD1	few	TGTGCCAGCAGTTTCCTGACAGGGGGAGAGGGGGAGACTGAAGCTTTCTTT	CASSFLTGGEGETEAFF
TRBV10-3	TRBJ1-4	TRBD1	NA	TGTGCCATCAGTGACCCAGGCAGGGGGCGCGGTGAAAAACTGTTTTTT	CAISDPGRGRGEKLFF
TRBV20-1	TRBJ1-5	NA	NA	TGCAGTGCTAGAGATCCCGGGGGGGTGAACAATCAGCCCCAGCATTTT	CSARDPGGVNNQPQHF
TRBV12-3/TRBV12-4	TRBJ2-3	NA	NA	TGTGCCAGCAGGGCCATCGTTAGCGCTGATACGCAGTATTTT	CASRAIVSADTQYF
TRBV9	TRBJ2-1	NA	NA	TGTGCCAGCAGCCCAAATCCGGTCCCCAACAATGAGCAGTTCTTC	CASSPNPVPNNEQFF
TRBV19	TRBJ1-1	NA	few	TGTGCCAGTAGTATCGCCGGGGGGGACACTGAAGCTTTCTTT	CASSIAGGDTEAFF
TRBV9	TRBJ1-1	NA	NA	TGTGCCAGCAGCGTAGTCCCGCCGGGTACTGAAGCTTTCTTT	CASSVVPPGTEAFF
TRBV12-3/TRBV12-4	TRBJ1-1	NA	NA	TGTGCCAGCAGTGACCTGAACACTGAAGCTTTCTTT	CASSDLNTEAFF
TRBV6-1	TRBJ2-4	NA	few	TGTGCCAGCAGTTGGGGCAGACAAAACATTCAGTACTTC	CASSWGRQNIQYF
TRBV19	TRBJ2-2	TRBD2	few	TGTGCCAGTATTTCGAGGGAGGGGCCGACCACCGGGGAGCTGTTTTTT	CASISREGPTTGELFF
TRBV7-9	TRBJ2-5	TRBD1	NA	TGTGCCAGCAGCCTTCTGACAGGGATAGTAAGGGAAGAGACCCAGTACTTC	CASSLLTGIVREETQYF
TRBV6-2/TRBV6-3	TRBJ2-5	TRBD1	NA	TGTGCCAGCAGTTACTCGGCAGGGGGTCTACTATACCAAGAGACCCAGTACTTC	CASSYSAGGLLYQETQYF
TRBV4-1	TRBJ1-1	NA	few	TGCGCCAGCAGCCAGGGGGCTCCGGACACTGAAGCTTTCTTT	CASSQGAPDTEAFF
TRBV6-2/TRBV6-3	TRBJ2-1	TRBD2	NA	TGTGCCAGCAGTTACTCTCTAGCGGGGGGGCCTGAGCAGTTCTTC	CASSYSLAGGPEQFF
TRBV6-1	TRBJ1-5	NA	NA	TGTGCCAGCAGTGGCGCGGGGGGCGGGCATCAGCCCCAGCATTTT	CASSGAGGGHQPQHF
TRBV24-1	TRBJ2-3	NA	few	TGTGCCACCAGTGATTTGTCCCCAGATACGCAGTATTTT	CATSDLSPDTQYF
TRBV9	TRBJ1-1	NA	NA	TGTGCCAGCAGCGCCACACTAGACACTGAAGCTTTCTTT	CASSATLDTEAFF
TRBV2	TRBJ2-5	TRBD2	once	TGTGCCAGCAGTGGAGGGCGGGGGACCCAAGAGACCCAGTACTTC	CASSGGRGTQETQYF
TRBV15	TRBJ2-1	NA	few	TGTGCCACCAGCAGACATACATCCCGCGGGCTCTACAATGAGCAGTTCTTC	CATSRHTSRGLYNEQFF
TRBV7-3	TRBJ2-1	TRBD1	NA	TGTGCCAGCAGCCGGACAGGGGGCGCGGGCAATGAGCAGTTCTTC	CASSRTGGAGNEQFF
TRBV4-2	TRBJ1-4	NA	few	TGTGCCAGCAGCCAAGCCGGCCGGGGGAGTGAAAAACTGTTTTTT	CASSQAGRGSEKLFF
TRBV7-6	TRBJ2-7	NA	few	TGTGCCAGCGGGTCACTATTGGGTGAGCAGTACTTC	CASGSLLGEQYF
TRBV12-3/TRBV12-4	TRBJ1-3	NA	NA	TGTGCCAGCAGTCCGCGGACGAGGGGAGGTGGAAACACCATATATTTT	CASSPRTRGGGNTIYF
TRBV12-3/TRBV12-4	TRBJ1-1	NA	few	TGTGCCAGCAGCTCCGGTCGGCCTGAAGCTTTCTTT	CASSSGRPEAFF
TRBV20-1	TRBJ2-3	TRBD2	few	TGCAGTGCTAGAGATCGTCGGGGGGGATACACAGATACGCAGTATTTT	CSARDRRGGYTDTQYF